This TCR beta chain was identified in a study of control samples from healthy donors and cancer patients. Assay: immunoSEQ multiplex PCR; the TCRdb copy retains only in-frame clones and omits some. Here the sample spans roughly 190,000 clones, 91% being singletons. Trimming took 0 bases from V and 2 from J; bases not matched to a gene: 3. The CDR3 length is 15 residues. Per germline, CDR1 SGDLS and CDR2 YYNGEE. The gene calls are TRBV9 and TRBJ2-3; 7 bases are shared with TRBD2. Specimen: blood. This receptor was identified in a woman aged 25 to 39 in good health. CDR3 bases: TGTGCCAGCAGCGTAGGGCGGGGGACCACAGATACGCAGTATTTT. This codes for CASSVGRGTTDTQYF.